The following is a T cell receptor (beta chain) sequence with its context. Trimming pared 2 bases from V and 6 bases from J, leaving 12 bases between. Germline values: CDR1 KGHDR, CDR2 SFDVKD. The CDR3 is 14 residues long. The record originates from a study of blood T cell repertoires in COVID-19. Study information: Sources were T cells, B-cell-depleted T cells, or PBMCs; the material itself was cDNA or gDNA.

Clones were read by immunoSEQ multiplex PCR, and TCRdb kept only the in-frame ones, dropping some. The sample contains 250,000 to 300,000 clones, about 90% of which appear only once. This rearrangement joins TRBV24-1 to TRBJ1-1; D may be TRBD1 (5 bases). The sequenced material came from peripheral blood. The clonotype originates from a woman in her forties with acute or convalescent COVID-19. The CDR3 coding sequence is TGTGCCACCAGTGATTCGGGGGAAGTGTCTGAAGCTTTCTTT. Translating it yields CATSDSGEVSEAFF.